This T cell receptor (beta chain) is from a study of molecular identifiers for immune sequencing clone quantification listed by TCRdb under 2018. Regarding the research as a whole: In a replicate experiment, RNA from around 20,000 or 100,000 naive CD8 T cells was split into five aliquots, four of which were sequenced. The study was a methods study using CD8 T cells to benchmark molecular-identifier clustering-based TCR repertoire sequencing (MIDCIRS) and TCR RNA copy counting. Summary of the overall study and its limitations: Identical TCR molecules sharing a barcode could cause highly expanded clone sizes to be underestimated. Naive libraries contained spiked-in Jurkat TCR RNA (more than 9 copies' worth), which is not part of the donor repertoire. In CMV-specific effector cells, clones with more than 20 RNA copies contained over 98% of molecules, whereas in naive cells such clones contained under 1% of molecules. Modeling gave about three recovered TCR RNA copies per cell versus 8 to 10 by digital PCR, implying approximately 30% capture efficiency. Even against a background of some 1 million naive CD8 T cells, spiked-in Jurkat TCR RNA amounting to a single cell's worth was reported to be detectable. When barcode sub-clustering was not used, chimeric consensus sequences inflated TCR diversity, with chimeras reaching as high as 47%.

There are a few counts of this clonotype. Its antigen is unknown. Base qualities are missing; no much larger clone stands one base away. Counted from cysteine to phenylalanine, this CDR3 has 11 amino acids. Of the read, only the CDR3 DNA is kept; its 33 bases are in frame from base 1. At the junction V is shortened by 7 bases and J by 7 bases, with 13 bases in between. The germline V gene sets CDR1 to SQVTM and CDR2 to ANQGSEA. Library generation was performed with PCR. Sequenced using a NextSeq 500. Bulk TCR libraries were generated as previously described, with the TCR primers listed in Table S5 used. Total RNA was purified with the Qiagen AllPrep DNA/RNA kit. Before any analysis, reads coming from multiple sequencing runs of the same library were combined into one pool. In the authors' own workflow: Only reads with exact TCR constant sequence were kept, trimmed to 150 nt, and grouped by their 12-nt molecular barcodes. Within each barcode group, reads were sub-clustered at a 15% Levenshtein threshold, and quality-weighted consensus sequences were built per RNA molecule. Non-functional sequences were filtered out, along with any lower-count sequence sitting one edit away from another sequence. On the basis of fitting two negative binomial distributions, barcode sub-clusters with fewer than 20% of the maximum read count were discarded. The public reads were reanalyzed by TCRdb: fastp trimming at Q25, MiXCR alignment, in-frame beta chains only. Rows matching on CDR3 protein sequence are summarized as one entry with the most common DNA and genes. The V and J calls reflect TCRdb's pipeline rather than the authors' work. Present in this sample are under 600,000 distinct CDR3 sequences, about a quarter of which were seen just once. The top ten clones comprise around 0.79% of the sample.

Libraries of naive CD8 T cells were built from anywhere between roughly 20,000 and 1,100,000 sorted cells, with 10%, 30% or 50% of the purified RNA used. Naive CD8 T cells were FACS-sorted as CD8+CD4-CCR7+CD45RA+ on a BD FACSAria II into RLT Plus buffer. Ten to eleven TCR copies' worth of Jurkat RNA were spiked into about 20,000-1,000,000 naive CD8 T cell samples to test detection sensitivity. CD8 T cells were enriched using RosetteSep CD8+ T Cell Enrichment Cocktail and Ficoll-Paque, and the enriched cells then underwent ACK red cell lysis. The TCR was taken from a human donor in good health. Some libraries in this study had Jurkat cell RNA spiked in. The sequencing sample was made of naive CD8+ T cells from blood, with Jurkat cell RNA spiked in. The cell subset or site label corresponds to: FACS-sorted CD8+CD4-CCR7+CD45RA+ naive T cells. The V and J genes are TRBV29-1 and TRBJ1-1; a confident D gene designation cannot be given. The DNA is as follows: TGCAGCGGGGTAGAATGGAGTGAAGCTTTCTTT. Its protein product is CSGVEWSEAFF.